The rows below give T cell receptor beta chains drawn from one sample of a study of blood T cell repertoires in COVID-19. Sequenced by immunoSEQ multiplex PCR; TCRdb stores in-frame clones only, minus some. The data contain 350,000 to 400,000 clones, about nine tenths of them singletons. Sequenced input: PBMCs or T cells enriched from blood (not recorded which). All receptors derive from a woman in her 40s who had been exposed to COVID-19. The CDR3 runs from the conserved cysteine through the conserved F or W. A D gene is named only where the DNA matches it firmly. The size of a clone is reported for some rows only, either as once, few or many, or as a class for expanded clones.

d_gene	v_gene	abundance	j_gene	CDR3aa	CDR3nt
TRBD1	TRBV7-8	few	TRBJ1-2	CASSLSDRVTSYGYTF	TGTGCCAGCAGCCTATCCGACAGGGTGACTTCCTATGGCTACACCTTC
TRBD1	TRBV24-1	-	TRBJ1-5	CATSAEDRNQPQHF	TGTGCCACCAGTGCCGAGGACAGGAATCAGCCCCAGCATTTT
TRBD2	TRBV7-8	-	TRBJ2-5	CASSLPGGQETQYF	TGTGCCAGCAGCTTACCGGGAGGCCAAGAGACCCAGTACTTC
TRBD1	TRBV10-3	few	TRBJ2-7	CAISDWTGSYEQYF	TGTGCCATCAGTGACTGGACAGGGTCCTACGAGCAGTACTTC
-	TRBV19	-	TRBJ1-3	CASSAGGSGNTIYF	TGTGCCAGTAGTGCGGGGGGCTCTGGAAACACCATATATTTT
-	TRBV5-4	few	TRBJ2-7	CASSLGPGSYEQYF	TGTGCCAGCAGCTTGGGGCCGGGGTCCTACGAGCAGTACTTC
TRBD1	TRBV5-1	-	TRBJ1-1	CASSLTGTGNTEAFF	TGCGCCAGCAGCTTGACCGGGACAGGGAACACTGAAGCTTTCTTT
-	TRBV7-9	-	TRBJ2-2	CASSLRRVGTGELFF	TGTGCCAGCAGCTTACGCAGGGTAGGCACCGGGGAGCTGTTTTTT
-	TRBV24-1	once	TRBJ2-1	CATSDAGLNEQFF	TGTGCCACCAGTGACGCAGGGCTGAATGAGCAGTTCTTC
-	TRBV24-1	few	TRBJ2-3	CATSDYRRDTQYF	TGTGCCACCAGTGACTACAGGAGAGATACGCAGTATTTT
-	TRBV2	-	TRBJ1-5	CASSELGGYQPQHF	TGTGCCAGCAGTGAATTGGGGGGGTATCAGCCCCAGCATTTT
-	TRBV4-1	-	TRBJ2-3	CASSSPADTDTQYF	TGCGCCAGCAGCTCCCCTGCGGACACAGATACGCAGTATTTT
-	TRBV9	-	TRBJ1-6	CASSAQGWNSPLHF	TGTGCCAGCAGCGCACAGGGCTGGAATTCACCCCTCCACTTT
-	TRBV9	-	TRBJ1-1	CASSVAGDTEAFF	TGTGCCAGCAGCGTAGCCGGGGACACTGAAGCTTTCTTT
TRBD1	TRBV30	-	TRBJ1-5	CAWSRGRNNQPQHF	TGTGCCTGGAGCAGGGGGCGAAACAATCAGCCCCAGCATTTT
-	TRBV5-1	-	TRBJ1-2	CASSLYQETFINYGYTF	TGCGCCAGCAGCTTGTACCAGGAAACCTTTATTAACTATGGCTACACCTTC
-	TRBV12-5	-	TRBJ1-1	CASGLFLNTEAFF	TGTGCTAGTGGTTTGTTTCTTAACACTGAAGCTTTCTTT
TRBD2	TRBV5-1	-	TRBJ2-1	CASSLVLAGGYNEQFF	TGCGCCAGCAGCTTGGTCCTAGCGGGAGGGTACAATGAGCAGTTCTTC
TRBD1	TRBV9	-	TRBJ1-2	CASSVMWDSYGYTF	TGTGCCAGCAGCGTAATGTGGGACAGCTATGGCTACACCTTC
-	TRBV30	-	TRBJ1-4	CACPAGEKLFF	TGTGCCTGCCCTGCGGGGGAAAAACTGTTTTTT
-	TRBV7-3	-	TRBJ2-2	CASSLEGGRTGGELFF	TGTGCCAGCAGCTTAGAAGGAGGGCGTACTGGCGGGGAGCTGTTTTTT
TRBD1	TRBV6-5	-	TRBJ1-6	CASSYQGDNSPLHF	TGTGCCAGCAGTTATCAGGGGGATAATTCACCCCTCCACTTT
-	TRBV2	-	TRBJ1-1	CASSAWGLGNTEAFF	TGTGCCAGCAGTGCGTGGGGGCTTGGGAACACTGAAGCTTTCTTT
-	TRBV18	-	TRBJ1-1	CASSPPAGDHTEAFF	TGTGCCAGCTCACCACCGGCAGGGGATCACACTGAAGCTTTCTTT
-	TRBV5-4	-	TRBJ1-2	CASSLNSNYGYTF	TGTGCCAGCAGCTTAAACAGCAACTATGGCTACACCTTC
TRBD1	TRBV13	-	TRBJ1-1	CASRHTGGTEAFF	TGTGCCAGCAGGCATACAGGGGGCACTGAAGCTTTCTTT
-	TRBV10-1	once	TRBJ1-3	CASSEGTASGNTIYF	TGCGCCAGCAGTGAGGGAACAGCCTCTGGAAACACCATATATTTT
-	TRBV5-1	-	TRBJ1-5	CASSLGVDQPQHF	TGCGCCAGCAGCTTAGGGGTGGATCAGCCCCAGCATTTT
-	TRBV6-6	few	TRBJ1-5	CASNTPGGAANQPQHF	TGTGCCAGCAACACCCCCGGAGGGGCCGCCAATCAGCCCCAGCATTTT
-	TRBV5-6	-	TRBJ1-2	CASEDSFYGYTF	TGTGCCAGCGAGGACAGTTTCTATGGCTACACCTTC
-	TRBV7-2	-	TRBJ2-6	CASSPRDSGANVLTF	TGTGCCAGCAGCCCGAGGGACTCTGGGGCCAACGTCCTGACTTTC
-	TRBV11-3	-	TRBJ2-1	CASSARLTGQQFF	TGTGCCAGCAGCGCCCGGCTCACAGGCCAGCAGTTCTTC
-	TRBV24-1	-	TRBJ1-2	CATSAGGLDGYTF	TGTGCCACTTCCGCTGGCGGTTTGGATGGCTACACCTTC
TRBD1	TRBV11-1	-	TRBJ1-1	CASSSRGDTEAFF	TGTGCCAGCAGCTCCAGGGGGGACACTGAAGCTTTCTTT
-	TRBV15	few	TRBJ1-4	CATSSAQVKVEKLFF	TGTGCCACCAGCAGCGCCCAGGTGAAAGTTGAAAAACTGTTTTTT
-	TRBV7-3	once	TRBJ2-3	CASSLRSSTDTQYF	TGTGCCAGCAGCTTAAGGAGTAGCACAGATACGCAGTATTTT
-	TRBV7-3	-	TRBJ2-1	CASSLTPLSSYNEQFF	TGTGCCAGCAGCTTAACTCCCCTGAGCTCCTACAATGAGCAGTTCTTC
TRBD2	TRBV5-1	-	TRBJ2-7	CASSLGLAGAGEQYF	TGCGCCAGCAGCCTTGGACTAGCGGGAGCTGGCGAGCAGTACTTC
-	TRBV11-2	-	TRBJ1-6	CASSLSRAPLHF	TGTGCCAGCAGCTTGAGTCGGGCACCCCTCCACTTT
-	TRBV5-1	-	TRBJ1-1	CASSFTQTLNTEAFF	TGCGCCAGCAGCTTTACCCAGACTTTGAACACTGAAGCTTTCTTT
-	TRBV19	-	TRBJ1-3	CASSIRADFSGNTIYF	TGTGCCAGTAGTATTAGGGCGGACTTCTCTGGAAACACCATATATTTT
-	TRBV2	-	TRBJ1-5	CASSQTPPGPQHF	TGTGCCAGCAGCCAAACCCCACCGGGGCCCCAGCATTTT
TRBD2	TRBV2	-	TRBJ2-5	CASSPGTSQETQYF	TGTGCCAGCAGCCCCGGGACTAGCCAAGAGACCCAGTACTTC
-	TRBV3-1/TRBV3-2	-	TRBJ2-1	CASSPLVAVNEQFF	TGTGCCAGCAGCCCCTTGGTAGCGGTCAATGAGCAGTTCTTC
-	TRBV5-1	once	TRBJ1-1	CASSLGQQNTEAFF	TGCGCCAGCAGCTTGGGACAACAGAACACTGAAGCTTTCTTT
-	TRBV20-1	-	TRBJ2-5	CSARTGETQYF	TGCAGTGCTAGGACGGGAGAGACCCAGTACTTC